This entry lists 31 T cell receptor beta chains sequenced from one sample in a study of cytotoxic CD8 clonotypes in ibrutinib-treated CLL. Sequencing used immunoSEQ multiplex PCR; TCRdb keeps in-frame clones, though not all of them. The sample shows around 52,000 clones, 55% to 70% of them seen only once. The sequences come from PBMCs, collected after 24 months of ibrutinib treatment. The receptors were gathered from a human donor with chronic lymphocytic leukemia.

V gene TRBV2 combines with J gene TRBJ2-4, with 8 bases matching TRBD1. Germline-derived CDR1 and CDR2 are SNHLY and FYNNEI. V lost 7 bases to trimming and J lost 0 bases; unmatched junction nucleotides: 20. This CDR3 has 20 amino acids. CDR3 residues: CASIRPTRDRQYLAKNIQYF. CDR3 nucleotide sequence: TGTGCCAGCATAAGGCCAACCCGGGACAGGCAGTACTTAGCCAAAAACATTCAGTACTTC.

This clone was counted only a few times. Its ends do not fully match the called genes, so a read error is possible. The genes are TRBV28 and TRBJ1-5; 9 nucleotides match TRBD1. The CDR3 is 12 amino acids. Per germline, CDR1 MDHEN and CDR2 SYDVKM. Here the CDR3 reads CASSLTYRDRDF. CDR3 bases: TGTGCCAGCAGTCTAACGTACCGGGACAGGGATTTT.

V gene TRBV5-1 combines with J gene TRBJ2-6, with D uncertain. Germline CDR1 and CDR2: SGHRS and YFSETQ. The CDR3 contains 16 residues. Trimming took 3 bases from V and 2 from J, leaving 12 bases between them. CDR3 in amino acids: CASSYAFGPGANVLTF. CDR3 DNA: TGCGCCAGCAGCTACGCCTTCGGACCTGGGGCCAACGTCCTGACTTTC.

The table lists this clone with many counts. The chain is built from TRBV6-5 and TRBJ2-7; tentative D call: TRBD2 (6 bases). This CDR3 region has 14 residues. Germline CDR1 is MNHEY and CDR2 is SVGAGI. The V end was cut by 2 bases, the J end by 4 bases, with 12 bases between. CDR3 sequence reads: CASSYAGGEYEQYV. Written as DNA, the CDR3 is TGTGCCAGCAGTTACGCAGGAGGGGAATACGAGCAGTACGTC.

V usage is TRBV21-1 and J usage is TRBJ1-5. TRBV21-1 is described as a pseudogene. CDR3 length equals 14 residues. CDR3 coding DNA: TGTGCCAGCAGCCCGCACCGTAGCAATCAGCCCCAGCATTTT. It translates to CASSPHRSNQPQHF.

The chain couples TRBV28 to TRBJ2-7; 8 positions match TRBD1. Germline CDR1 is MDHEN and CDR2 is SYDVKM. V was pared by 5 bases and J by 2 bases, with 5 bases of the junction left unmatched. This CDR3 is built from 14 residues. DNA of the CDR3: TGTGCCAGCAGTAGGACAGGGAAAGCCTACGAGCAGTACTTC. It encodes CASSRTGKAYEQYF.

The V call is TRBV5-4, the J call TRBJ2-2; tentatively, D is TRBD1 or TRBD2 (5 bases each). CDR1 and CDR2 from the germline V gene are SGHNT and YYREEE (reference sequence). Trimming removed 4 bases from V and 6 bases from J, with 13 bases in between. The CDR3 extends over 14 amino acids. The CDR3 sequence: CASSRLLGAGELFF. DNA of the CDR3: TGTGCCAGCAGCCGCCTTCTGGGGGCCGGGGAGCTGTTTTTT.

This clone was detected only a few times. The CDR3 sequence is CASSLTAGGTGELFF. CDR3 coding DNA: TGTGCCAGCAGCTTAACAGCGGGGGGGACCGGGGAGCTGTTTTTT. The V gene is TRBV7-6, the J gene TRBJ2-2, with 10 bases identical to TRBD2. This CDR3 region has 15 residues. Germline CDR1 and CDR2: SGHVS and FNYEAQ. Trimming at V came to 2 bases and at J to 5 bases, leaving 2 bases not matched to a gene.

The rearrangement links TRBV7-2 to TRBJ2-7, with 8 positions matching TRBD1. Trimming removed 5 bases from V and 2 bases from J; junction bases left unmatched: 2. Looked up from germline, CDR1 is SGHTA and CDR2 is FQGNSA. The CDR3 totals 13 residues. The CDR3 protein is CASSGTGPYEQYF. CDR3 bases: TGTGCCAGCAGCGGGACAGGTCCCTACGAGCAGTACTTC.

This clone was counted a few times. The CDR3 DNA follows: TGCGCCAGCAGCTTGGACGGGGGGAGCACAGATACGCAGTATTTT. Translated: CASSLDGGSTDTQYF. The genes are TRBV5-1 and TRBJ2-3; 7 nucleotides agree with TRBD2. V lost 0 bases and J lost 0; bases outside the gene matches: 1. Germline CDR1 SGHRS, CDR2 YFSETQ. CDR3 length: 15 amino acids.

The rearrangement links TRBV4-2 to TRBJ1-1; D is unclear. The V end lost 4 bases, the J end lost 4 bases, and 22 bases lay between the germline ends. Germline assignment: CDR1 LGHNA and CDR2 YNFKEQ. This CDR3 region has 17 residues. CDR3 protein: CASSPGIAVGTFTEAFF. DNA for the CDR3: TGTGCCAGCAGCCCCGGGATAGCGGTTGGCACCTTCACTGAAGCTTTCTTT.

The chain employs TRBV11-3 and TRBJ2-1, with D possibly matching TRBD1 (6 bases). Germline V lookup: CDR1 SGHNT, CDR2 YENEEA. The CDR3 contains 13 residues. Deletions cut 6 bases from V and 7 bases from J, with 13 bases between. The CDR3 DNA reads TGTGCCAGCAGGGATAGGGGGAAGAATGAGCAGTTCTTC. Encoded protein: CASRDRGKNEQFF. The full variable domain, with the rest looked up from reference TRBV11-3 and TRBJ2-1, is EAGVVQSPRYKIIEKKQPVAFWCNPISGHNTLYWYLQNLGQGPELLIRYENEEAVDDSQLPKDRFSAERLKGVDSTLKIQPAELGDSAVYLCASRDRGKNEQFFGPGTRLTVL.

This chain joins TRBV7-8 and TRBJ2-5; possibly TRBD1 for D (6 bases). The V end lost 5 bases, the J end lost 3 bases, and 13 bases lay between the germline ends. The CDR3 consists of 14 residues. Germline CDR1 reads SGHVS; CDR2 reads FQNEAQ. CDR3 nucleotide sequence: TGTGCCAGCAGCCCACGTCACAGGGAAGAGACCCAGTACTTC. Translation gives CASSPRHREETQYF.

The chain is built from TRBV7-6 and TRBJ1-4; D might be TRBD1 (5 bases). Trimming took off 4 bases at V and 7 bases at J, with 16 bases between the two ends. Germline CDR1 is SGHVS and CDR2 is FNYEAQ. CDR3 length: 15 residues. In DNA form, the CDR3 reads TGTGCCAGCAGCTCGTTTTGGGGGAGCGGTGAAAAACTGTTTTTT. Residues: CASSSFWGSGEKLFF. Based on the CDR3 plus reference TRBV7-6 and TRBJ1-4, the full variable domain is GAGVSQSPRYKVTKRGQDVALRCDPISGHVSLYWYRQALGQGPEFLTYFNYEAQQDKSGLPNDRFSAERPEGSISTLTIQRTEQRDSAMYRCASSSFWGSGEKLFFGSGTQLSVL.

This clone has more than one count but fewer than ten. The CDR3 nucleotides read TGTGCCAGCAGTTTATTTGGACGGGACCTTGGCTACACCTTC. Translating it yields CASSLFGRDLGYTF. The chain employs TRBV27 and TRBJ1-2, with D perhaps matching TRBD1 (5 bases). This CDR3 is built from 14 residues. Trimming pared 1 base from V and 7 bases from J, leaving 13 bases between. The germline CDR1 and CDR2 sequences are MNHEY and SMNVEV (reference sequence).

The table lists this clone with many counts. The CDR3, as DNA: TGTGCCAGCAGCTTGGGAGGGTCCCAGCCCCAGCATTTT. Translated, it gives CASSLGGSQPQHF. The chain uses TRBV7-6 and TRBJ1-5, with no clear D. Germline V lookup: CDR1 SGHVS, CDR2 FNYEAQ. Trimming took off 3 bases at V and 7 bases at J, with 10 bases between the two ends. This CDR3 has 13 amino acids. The whole variable domain, remainder taken from reference TRBV7-6 and TRBJ1-5, is GAGVSQSPRYKVTKRGQDVALRCDPISGHVSLYWYRQALGQGPEFLTYFNYEAQQDKSGLPNDRFSAERPEGSISTLTIQRTEQRDSAMYRCASSLGGSQPQHFGDGTRLSIL.

The J gene is TRBJ1-1, the V gene TRBV10-2; maybe TRBD1 (6 bases). Trimming stripped 6 bases from V and 1 base from J, with 9 bases between. Germline CDR1 WSHSY, CDR2 SAAADI. The CDR3 is 13 amino acids. CDR3 nucleotides: TGCGCCAGCAGACTGGACAGGAACACTGAAGCTTTCTTT. Its protein is CASRLDRNTEAFF.

This clone was recorded at least ten times. The chain joins TRBV10-1 to TRBJ2-3; 7 nucleotides match TRBD1. Germline V lookup: CDR1 WNHNN, CDR2 SYGVQD (reference sequence). V was pared by 3 bases and J by 6 bases, with 9 bases of the junction left unmatched. The CDR3 is 15 residues long. DNA of the CDR3: TGCGCCAGCAGTGATGGACAGGTGGGAAGGGATACGCAGTATTTT. Protein: CASSDGQVGRDTQYF.

This rearrangement joins TRBV11-2 to TRBJ1-1; no clear D. V was cut by 1 base and J by 4 bases, with 13 bases left in between. Looked up from germline, CDR1 is SGHAT and CDR2 is FQNNGV. The CDR3 is 15 amino acids. CDR3: CASSLVFRPSTEAFF. CDR3 in DNA: TGTGCCAGCAGCTTAGTGTTCAGGCCCAGCACTGAAGCTTTCTTT.

The chain recombines TRBV5-8 with TRBJ1-5, with TRBD1 as a possible D gene (6 bases). The ends were cut back, 4 bases at V and 3 bases at J, with 11 bases in the middle. Germline V gene sequence: CDR1 SGHTS, CDR2 YDEGEE. This CDR3 is 14 amino acids long. The CDR3, as DNA: TGTGCCAGCAGCCCTGGACAGAACAATCAGCCCCAGCATTTT. Translated, it gives CASSPGQNNQPQHF.

V is TRBV29-1 and J is TRBJ2-1, with D possibly being TRBD1 (5 bases). This CDR3 region has 11 residues. Germline CDR1 reads SQVTM; CDR2 reads ANQGSEA. The V and J ends lost 7 bases and 8 bases respectively, with 12 bases between them. CDR3 bases: TGCAGCGCTCCCCTAGGGGATGAGCAGTTCTTC. Translated: CSAPLGDEQFF.

The chain links TRBV27 to TRBJ1-4; D possibly corresponds to TRBD1 (6 bases). This CDR3 is 14 amino acids long. The ends were cut back, 3 bases at V and 3 bases at J, with 8 bases in the middle. Germline values: CDR1 MNHEY, CDR2 SMNVEV (reference sequence). The CDR3 DNA follows: TGTGCCAGCAGTTTCAGGGGCGCTAATGAAAAACTGTTTTTT. Residues: CASSFRGANEKLFF.

CDR3 sequence: CASSMASGYTDTQYF. For the CDR3, the DNA is TGTGCCAGTAGTATGGCTAGCGGATACACAGATACGCAGTATTTT. The rearrangement uses TRBV19 and TRBJ2-3; 7 bases match TRBD2. Trimming at V came to 3 bases and at J to 2 bases, leaving 5 bases not matched to a gene. The CDR3 contains 15 residues. Per germline, CDR1 LNHDA and CDR2 SQIVND (reference sequence).

V is TRBV11-3 and J is TRBJ2-7, with 7 nucleotides matching TRBD2. The CDR3 is 15 amino acids. Trimming at V came to 3 bases and at J to 3 bases, leaving 8 bases not matched to a gene. Germline V gene sequence: CDR1 SGHNT, CDR2 YENEEA. CDR3 amino acids: CASSFRSGEGYEQYF. The DNA for the CDR3 is TGTGCCAGCAGCTTTAGGAGCGGGGAAGGCTACGAGCAGTACTTC.

This clone was counted ten times or more. This chain uses TRBV6-6 with TRBJ2-5; D unresolved. The CDR3 has 13 amino acids. V was cut by 9 bases and J by 0 bases, with 11 bases left in between. CDR1 is MNHNY, CDR2 SVGAGI, per germline (reference sequence). CDR3 amino acids: CASPSPDQETQYF. The CDR3, as DNA: TGTGCCAGTCCCTCCCCGGACCAAGAGACCCAGTACTTC.

Many counts were recorded for this clone. The chain carries TRBV12-2 and TRBJ2-7; the D call of TRBD2 is as the table states it, not checked on the DNA. TRBV12-2 is deemed a pseudogene. This CDR3 is 16 amino acids long. In nucleotides, the CDR3 is TGTGCAAGTCGCTTAGGACTAGCGGGAGAATCCTACGAGCAGTACTTC. It specifies CASRLGLAGESYEQYF.

This rearrangement joins TRBV13 to TRBJ2-5; possibly TRBD2 for D (6 bases). The CDR3 consists of 13 residues. Between the trimmed V and J ends, which lost 7 bases and 2 bases, there was a span of 11 bases. Germline V lookup: CDR1 PRHDT, CDR2 FYEKMQ (reference sequence). CDR3 nucleotides: TGTGCCAGCACCCCGGAGGGACAAGAGACCCAGTACTTC. Protein product: CASTPEGQETQYF.

The rearrangement links TRBV2 to TRBJ1-2; D uncertain. V lost 5 bases and J lost 4, with 14 bases in between. This CDR3 contains 14 residues. Germline CDR1 is SNHLY and CDR2 is FYNNEI. The CDR3 region is CASSYDPSPYGYTF. As DNA, the CDR3 is TGTGCCAGCAGTTACGACCCATCGCCCTATGGCTACACCTTC. The whole variable domain, filled in from reference TRBV2 and TRBJ1-2, reads EPEVTQTPSHQVTQMGQEVILRCVPISNHLYFYWYRQILGQKVEFLVSFYNNEISEKSEIFDDQFSVERPDGSNFTLKIRSTKLEDSAMYFCASSYDPSPYGYTFGSGTRLTVV.

This clone was counted a few times. This specimen includes other DNA sequences encoding the same CDR3. The J gene is TRBJ2-7, the V gene TRBV27, with D possibly TRBD2 on 5 matching bases. This CDR3 is built from 15 residues. V was clipped by 2 bases and J by 5 bases, with 16 bases between them. CDR1 is MNHEY, CDR2 SMNVEV, per germline (reference sequence). CDR3 bases: TGTGCCAGCAGTTTAGGGTTCGGGGTACTGGACGAGCAGTACTTC. It is translated as CASSLGFGVLDEQYF.

The chain is built from TRBV5-1 and TRBJ2-3; 12 bases align to TRBD2. The germline V gene encodes CDR1 SGHRS and CDR2 YFSETQ. This CDR3 spans 18 amino acids. Trimming removed 0 bases from V and 3 bases from J; junction bases left unmatched: 8. The CDR3, as DNA: TGCGCCAGCAGCTTGGCCCCACCTAGCGGGGGGGCGACAGATACGCAGTATTTT. Protein: CASSLAPPSGGATDTQYF.

This clone turned up a few times. The chain employs TRBV18 and TRBJ1-2; D unresolved. V was pared by 0 bases and J by 5 bases, with 7 bases between. CDR1 and CDR2 (germline): KGHSH, LQKENI. The CDR3 contains 13 residues. CDR3 loop: CASSPPQVYGYTF. The CDR3 DNA is TGTGCCAGCTCACCACCGCAGGTTTATGGCTACACCTTC.